This T cell receptor beta chain was sequenced during a study of T cell repertoires in cytomegalovirus infection. Study context: Through public TCR beta signatures, both CMV infection and matching HLA type were indicated. Findings and limits, study-wide: HLA-C-restricted CMV clonotypes gave the most frequent clonotype in two of eight donors. The study identified carriers of CMV plus the relevant HLA from cumulative public TCR beta family frequency.

Germline values: CDR1 SGHTA, CDR2 FQGTGA. The CDR3 loop spans 13 amino acids. The ends were cut back, 5 bases at V and 4 bases at J, with 12 bases in the middle. This clonotype was detected only a few times. Antigen: not known. MiXCR was run by TCRdb on the reads, yielding one entry per CDR3 protein. The repertoire holds 150,000 to 200,000 distinct CDR3 sequences, with approximately 19% as singletons. The sequenced sample consisted of PBMCs. The origin of this receptor is a human donor in good health (CMV status not recorded). Some clones in this sample may be carry-over from other donors' samples. V usage is TRBV7-3 and J usage is TRBJ2-7; D is undetermined. In DNA form, the CDR3 reads TGTGCCAGCAGCCCCGGACCGGAATACGAGCAGTACTTC. Translated, it gives CASSPGPEYEQYF. The full variable domain, rest sourced from reference TRBV7-3 and TRBJ2-7, is GAGVSQTPSNKVTEKGKYVELRCDPISGHTALYWYRQSLGQGPEFLIYFQGTGAADDSGLPNDRFFAVRPEGSVSTLKIQRTERGDSAVYLCASSPGPEYEQYFGPGTRLTVT.